This T cell receptor beta chain emerged from a study of vaccination and CD4 T cells after COVID-19. Study at large: Those taking part got two shots of either the BNT162b2 or the mRNA-1273 vaccine.

The CDR3 sequence is 13 residues long. The J segment lost 5 bases and the V segment lost 11 bases, leaving 7 bases of the junction unmatched. Germline CDR1 and CDR2: LNHDA and SQIVND (reference sequence). Cultured CD4+ T cell DNA underwent sequencing with the Oncomine TCR Beta short-read assay. TCRdb passed the PCR reads through MiXCR, listing each CDR3 protein once. Among 15,000 to 20,000 distinct CDR3 sequences listed, around 45% were seen once. Treatment given: roughly ten-day PBMC culture with coronavirus spike peptide pools or control peptides (ViraFEST assay). For ViraFEST, peptide pools expanded antigen-specific T cells, after which the TCRs were sequenced. Peptide pools at approximately 9.1 ug/ml and IL-2 at about 9.6 IU/ml were added to cultures of 1.5 million to 2 million PBMCs per well. Study conclusions and caveats: Going from roughly 22 to 38, median SARS-CoV-2-reactive clonotypes did not rise significantly.

Note on this clonotype: Its specificity is unknown.

The source material was CD4+ T cells from blood, cultured in vitro, sampled after SARS-CoV-2 vaccination. The rearrangement joins TRBV19 to TRBJ1-5; 9 bases are shared with TRBD1. This sequence originates from a human donor who had recovered from COVID-19. CDR3 residues: CAGGTGRDQPQHF. Written as DNA, the CDR3 is TGTGCCGGGGGGACAGGGAGGGATCAGCCCCAGCATTTT.